These T cell receptor beta chains were read from a single sample in a study of T cells in Graves' hyperthyroidism and ophthalmopathy. TCRdb redid the calling of the multiplex PCR reads with MiXCR, one entry per CDR3 protein. The table has hundreds of thousands of distinct CDR3 sequences, approximately 14% seen once. The sample comprised blood. The receptor source for this set is a woman in her 30s with Graves' hyperthyroidism. Each CDR3 is given with its conserved first and last residue. The D gene is left open where the match is weak. The listing skips clone size in some rows; elsewhere it reads once, few, many or a size class.

clone_size | j_call | v_call | d_call | cdr3_nt | cdr3_aa
. | TRBJ2-7 | TRBV7-9 | . | TGTGCCAGCAGCTTAGAGGAGACTTTCTACGAGCAGTACTTC | CASSLEETFYEQYF
few | TRBJ1-2 | TRBV6-5 | . | TGTGCCAGCAGTTACTCGATCCGTGGGTATGGCTACACCTTC | CASSYSIRGYGYTF
. | TRBJ1-5 | TRBV28 | . | TGTGCCAGCAGCGCTGCCGGGGCAGACTCTAGCAATCAGCCCCAGCATTTT | CASSAAGADSSNQPQHF
many | TRBJ2-2 | TRBV28 | TRBD2 | TGTGCCAGCTCCTTCTTCGGGAGGGTCGGGGAGCTGTTTTTT | CASSFFGRVGELFF
. | TRBJ2-7 | TRBV7-2 | . | TGTGCCAGCAGTAAAAATCCGGGTTACGAGCAGTACTTC | CASSKNPGYEQYF
few | TRBJ1-2 | TRBV12-3/TRBV12-4 | . | TGTGCCAGCAGTTTAAAGGCGGGCCAACTCTATGGCTACACCTTC | CASSLKAGQLYGYTF
many | TRBJ1-1 | TRBV28 | . | TGTGCCAGCGGTCGGTCAGGGGACCCGAACACTGAAGCTTTCTTT | CASGRSGDPNTEAFF
many | TRBJ1-2 | TRBV28 | . | TGTGCCAGCAGTTCTGCCGACAGTAACTATGGCTACACCTTC | CASSSADSNYGYTF
. | TRBJ1-5 | TRBV4-1 | . | TGCGCCAGCAGCCAAGAGACGGCGCCTTATAGCAATCAGCCCCAGCATTTT | CASSQETAPYSNQPQHF
many | TRBJ2-2 | TRBV2 | . | TGTGCCAGCAGGCCGATGGCGAACACCGGGGAGCTGTTTTTT | CASRPMANTGELFF
many | TRBJ2-5 | TRBV20-1 | . | TGCAGTGCTAGAGTATTGCTAGAAGAGACCCAGTACTTC | CSARVLLEETQYF
. | TRBJ2-7 | TRBV30 | TRBD2 | TGTGCCTGGAGTGTACGGGCGGGACTACTCTACGAGCAGTACTTC | CAWSVRAGLLYEQYF